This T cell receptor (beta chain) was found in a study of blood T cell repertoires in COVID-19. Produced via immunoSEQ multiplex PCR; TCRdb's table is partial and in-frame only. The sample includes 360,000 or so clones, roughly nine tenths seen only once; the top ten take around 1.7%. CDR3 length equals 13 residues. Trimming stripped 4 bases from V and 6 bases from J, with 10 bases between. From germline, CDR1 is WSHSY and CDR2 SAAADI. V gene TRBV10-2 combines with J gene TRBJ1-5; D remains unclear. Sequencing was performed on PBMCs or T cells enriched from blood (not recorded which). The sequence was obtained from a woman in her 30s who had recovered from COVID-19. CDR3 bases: TGCGCCAGCAGTGTAACCGGAGGTCAGCCCCAGCATTTT. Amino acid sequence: CASSVTGGQPQHF.